The rows below give T cell receptor beta chains drawn from one sample of a study of shared clonotypes between healthy human individuals. Measured with immunoSEQ multiplex PCR; TCRdb has only the in-frame clones, and not every one. In the table there are roughly 450,000 clones, 79% of which are singletons. Sequencing was performed on PBMCs. The source of these receptors is a woman in her forties in good health. Some clones in this sample may be carry-over from other donors' samples. CDR3s include the opening cysteine and the closing phenylalanine or tryptophan.

v_gene	CDR3aa
TRBV5-1	CASSLRGAPTDTQYF
TRBV5-1	CASSLGATGFEKLFF
TRBV19	CASNIQGAETQYF
TRBV10-2	CASTERGDTQYF
TRBV7-2	CASSLTGGPHEQYF
TRBV7-2	CASSLIANEQFF
TRBV28	CASSLGDIQYF
TRBV19	CASSRDRAGANVLTF
TRBV5-6	CASSPGSGNTIYF
TRBV30	CAWSVLEVGELFF
TRBV10-3	CAIRGSGANVLTF
TRBV13	CASSFRTSGSLNEQFF
TRBV19	CASSMTLQETQYF
TRBV27	CASSRTENTEAFF
TRBV4-1	CASSQGYRGPYNEQFF
TRBV10-3	CAISDTRATNEKLFF
TRBV6-6	CASSYSDQNTGELFF
TRBV27	CASSPTFLAGVPDTQYF
TRBV2	CASSEALPKFATNEKLFF
TRBV5-6	CASSLKDSLVGNTEAFF
TRBV30	CAWETWWAFF
TRBV30	CAWQTNYGYTF
TRBV18	CASSPLAGGPLDEQYF
TRBV5-1	CASSPDRANYGYTF
TRBV5-4	CASSSGGRVQTVRELFF
TRBV2	CASIGEGGPISGANVLTF
TRBV5-6	CASSYGASGSYEQYF
TRBV28	CASSLSRGVYNEQFF
TRBV7-9	CASSPAHSTDTQYF
TRBV7-2	CASSLGLAVQYF
TRBV27	CASSVRTPETGELFF
TRBV27	CASSLTETGVLTEQYF
TRBV25-1	CASSYGQGYYGYTF
TRBV10-3	CAISERSSNQPQHF
TRBV4-1	CASSQGRTGPVAKNIQYF
TRBV2	CAGLGGMSHEQYF
TRBV29-1	CSVDSGHYEQYF